The 11 T cell receptor beta chains below were found in one sample sequenced in a study of CXCR3-negative and CXCR3-positive naive CD8 T cells. It was by 5' RACE with UMI labels that the TRB cDNA libraries were prepared. Each CDR3 protein gets one entry in TCRdb, which reprocessed the 5' RACE reads and gives no DNA. The sample has about 6,000 distinct CDR3 sequences, and its top ten clones hold 1.8%. The specimen was naive CXCR3- CD8+ T cells from blood. Sample subset: CD45RO-CCR7+CD27+CD95- naive CD8+ T cells lacking CXCR3 (TNR3-). The source is a human donor in good health. Some clones in this sample may be carry-over from other donors' samples.

Considering frequency, this clonotype is medium-sized (0.01 to 0.1%). The chain's CDR3 is CASSIPGGPYEQYF. The chain uses TRBV19 and TRBJ2-7; lacking DNA, the TRBD2 call made by TCRdb goes unchecked. The germline gives CDR1 LNHDA, CDR2 SQIVND (reference sequence). There are 14 residues in the CDR3.

This clonotype is called medium-sized (0.01 to 0.1%) based on its frequency. The chain is built from TRBV12-3 or TRBV12-4 and TRBJ2-7; with no DNA, the TCRdb D assignment of TRBD1 cannot be verified. The CDR3 has 15 amino acids. CDR3 loop: CASSSPGQGSYEQYF.

This chain joins TRBV12-3 or TRBV12-4 and TRBJ1-1. The CDR3 consists of 14 residues. The CDR3 is CASSLSQGMTEAFF.

This clonotype is identified as medium-sized from frequency. This chain joins TRBV29-1 and TRBJ2-1; TCRdb calls TRBD2, which cannot be checked without DNA. This CDR3 region has 15 residues. Germline V gives CDR1 SQVTM, CDR2 ANQGSEA. The CDR3 reads CSAFTSGSSYNEQFF.

The V call is TRBV20-1, the J call TRBJ2-7; as DNA is missing, the TRBD2 call by TCRdb cannot be tested. This CDR3 spans 18 amino acids. The germline gives CDR1 DFQATT, CDR2 SNEGSKA (reference sequence). CDR3 sequence reads: CSARGIFVRTAGSCEQYF.

This chain links TRBV14 with TRBJ2-7; checking the TCRdb D call of TRBD1 is not possible without DNA. Germline V CDR1 and CDR2: SGHDN, FVKESK. This CDR3 comprises 14 residues. Here the CDR3 reads CASSHRQGAYEQYF.

This rearrangement joins TRBV6-5 to TRBJ2-2. CDR3 length equals 12 residues. Germline V gene lookup returns CDR1 MNHEY and CDR2 SVGAGI. The CDR3 loop is CASSQWTGELFF.

CDR3 loop: CASSFGISAGEAYNEQFF. The chain carries TRBV7-3 and TRBJ2-1; TCRdb gives TRBD2 as the D gene, but with no DNA this cannot be confirmed. CDR1 and CDR2 (germline): SGHTA, FQGTGA. CDR3 length equals 18 residues.

Frequency places this clonotype as medium-sized. The chain carries TRBV7-9 and TRBJ1-6; TCRdb designates TRBD1, a call that cannot be tested without DNA. Germline-derived CDR1 and CDR2 are SEHNR and FQNEAQ (reference sequence). CDR3 length: 15 residues. The chain's CDR3 is CASSFEGRSNSPLHF.

Frequency places this clonotype as medium-sized. CDR3 region: CAISESGDQPQHF. The chain is built from TRBV10-3 and TRBJ1-5. Per the germline V gene, CDR1 is ENHRY and CDR2 is SYGVKD. This CDR3 has 13 residues.

The rearrangement uses TRBV4-2 and TRBJ1-1. This CDR3 contains 12 residues. The germline V gene has CDR1 LGHNA and CDR2 YNFKEQ. The CDR3 reads CASSQGIAEAFF.